Listed here is a single T cell receptor (beta chain). This clone's antigen is unknown. Base-call qualities are not available, and no considerably larger clone is one nucleotide away. The record originates from a study of cytomegalovirus exposure and HLA in healthy donors (dated by TCRdb to 2015 to 2018). Background for the entire study: An earlier analysis of some 600 of the donors reported approximately 300 Gb of sequence data and about 120 million unique TCR beta sequences obtained from around 190 million T cells. An early release that covered around 590 HLA-typed donors contained about 300 gigabases of sequencing data and about 93 million unique TCR sequences. A later genetic analysis used genome-wide SNP genotypes for about 55% of the 666 donors, treating that subset as a discovery cohort. To predict cytomegalovirus infection status, the study brought together high-throughput TCR immunosequencing, statistical association of individual TCRs with disease status, and machine learning. Class I and class II HLA loci were covered by the typing at four-digit resolution. The later analysis used no new phenotypic data to find candidate immune exposures, relying instead on TCR beta sequences and their occurrence across donors. Using immunosequencing, the study profiled T cell repertoires from about 650 subjects and related those repertoires to cytomegalovirus serostatus. About five DR-DQ haplotypes were handled as single units for association and clustering because linkage in the cohort was strong. Typing coverage varied by locus: roughly 620-640 donors for A, B, C, DRB1 and DQB1; 500 to 550 for DQA1; about 570 for DPA1; approximately 470 for DPB1. A later analysis re-examined previously published TCR beta repertoires from roughly 720 donors and added high-resolution HLA genotyping to investigate patterns of TCR occurrence. All discovery cohort repertoires had been generated using a single sequencing platform. Of the roughly 400 genotyped donors, roughly 76% were placed in the genetic ancestry cluster associated with self-reported Caucasian donors. Among some 400 genotyped donors of the cohort, an average of roughly 230,000 unique TCR beta nucleotide sequences was sequenced per donor, of which 15% to 20% were non-productive. A separate validation cohort of roughly 130 different subjects was used in addition to the 666-subject first cohort. Donor age, sex, ethnicity and CMV serostatus were compiled together with the repertoire data. The aim of the study was to test whether cataloging public T cell receptors could identify signatures of past pathogen exposure. An earlier analysis of approximately 580 of the donors used high-throughput TCR beta sequencing to judge whether each TCR beta V gene segment behaved as functional or pseudogenic. The investigation overall reported the following: In this cohort, only TCR beta chains were sequenced, and detectable features were limited by the absence of alpha or paired-chain data. A later analysis found that HLA-associated TCR beta chains were more clonally expanded and had lower generation probabilities than equally common non-associated chains. When HLA alleles, especially DR and DQ, strongly co-occurred, TCR associations were difficult to assign to individual alleles. V-gene and J-gene trimming of TCR beta chains was associated with a missense DCLRE1C variant in a later genetic analysis, and the association was replicated in an independent cohort. A further reported finding was that TCR beta sequences accurately predicted the HLA-A and HLA-B alleles for most subjects in the first cohort. Across donors, most TCR sequences were observed very rarely, whereas some public TCRs were present in many individuals. A cluster of highly shared sequence variants was judged likely to represent a technical artifact of the sequencing pipeline. Linkage disequilibrium might explain the correlated functional status among segregating V segments, but an unknown experimental factor could not be ruled out. In a later analysis, TCR association rates were found to vary across HLA loci, with the most associated TCRs seen for DRB1 alleles and the fewest for HLA-C alleles. Because the 87-base-pair reads could not distinguish some IMGT-functional V segments, including TRBV6-2 and TRBV6-3, those segments were excluded. In vitro tests confirmed that a few of the cytomegalovirus-associated TCR beta chains recognize cytomegalovirus antigens. In a later analysis, some 18,000 TCR beta sequences were associated with specific HLA alleles at a false discovery rate of 0.05. It was suggested by the authors that the approach could potentially be generalized to other disease states and immunological phenotypes. In a later analysis, most CMV-associated TCR beta chains were found to appear HLA-restricted, with HLA associations seemingly driven largely by CMV exposure. According to a later genetic analysis, donors in an Asian-associated ancestry cluster had fewer N-insertions in productive TCRs than the approximately 700-donor mean. In the study, 164 TCR beta chains were listed as associated with cytomegalovirus. An earlier analysis of approximately 600 of the donors showed that most TCR beta V segments appeared in productive rearrangements either about 87% or about 30% of the time, which broadly matched IMGT annotations. Because HLA typing was missing for some donors at each locus, association tests included only the typed subset. Presence/absence analyses assumed roughly uniform sequencing depth across donors, an assumption that may not hold. About 17 rarely observed V segments, including chromosome 9 orphons, were excluded from the earlier analysis of almost 600 of the donors because counts were too low. CMV serostatus was the only immune exposure information available for the cohort. In both the original and validation cohorts, the classifier was reported to diagnose cytomegalovirus status with high specificity and sensitivity. Several of the top co-occurrence clusters appeared to be linked to parvovirus B19, influenza, CMV and Epstein-Barr virus, according to a later analysis.

The method was the immunoSEQ multiplex PCR assay. For the multiplex PCR, a mixture combining 60 forward primers for TCR Vbeta segments and 13 reverse primers for TCR Jbeta segments was used. The CDR3 region of rearranged TCR beta genes was amplified from genomic DNA with a multiplex PCR assay. The amplified TCR beta libraries were sequenced on the Illumina HiSeq System as 87-base-pair reads. The authors' analysis ran thus. A later analysis tallied 75 million to 95 million unique TCR beta chains across the 660 or so repertoires, and some 12 million of those chains were shared by two or more donors. Raw reads were error-corrected and collapsed into unique sequences with a nearest-neighbor algorithm that merged closely related sequences to remove PCR and sequencing errors. Alignment of CDR3 sequences to IMGT reference sequences was used to assign V, D and J gene segments. For a sequence to be retained, a match of at least six nucleotides to both a V gene segment and a J gene segment was required. A rearrangement counted as productive if the CDR3 had no stop codons and remained in frame with V and J, and every other rearrangement counted as non-productive. CDR3 was defined by IMGT convention, running from the second conserved V-encoded cysteine to the conserved J-encoded phenylalanine. In an earlier analysis of 550 to 650 of the donors, sequences lacking an unambiguous match to a single V gene segment were excluded. An earlier analysis of 500 to 700 of the donors classified V segments as functional when productive rearrangements were above 56.7% and as segregating when the standard deviation between donors was above 5%. A statistical classification framework was developed to diagnose cytomegalovirus status using the catalog of TCR beta chain sequences. A later analysis assigned V and J genes by comparing TCR nucleotide sequences with IMGT/GENE-DB human TR gene sequences. A later analysis assigned CDR3 sequences and most-parsimonious VDJ recombination scenarios with the TCRdist pipeline. A later analysis defined each TCR beta chain by its CDR3 amino acid sequence plus V-gene family, and excluded reads lacking a unique V-gene family. In a later analysis, 500 to 700 highly shared, low-generation-probability nucleotide sequences were removed to address suspected cross-contamination and a sequencing artifact. In a later analysis, a clonal expansion index for each public chain was calculated from normalized within-repertoire ranks of inferred template counts. In a later analysis, generation probabilities were computed with a VDJ recombination model fitted to out-of-frame rearrangements, and the resulting probabilities were checked against IGoR. In a later analysis, TCR-TCR, TCR-HLA and TCR-CMV co-occurrence was scored with hypergeometric tests, and a repertoire-size bias correction was applied to TCR pairs. In a later analysis, false discovery rates were estimated by permuting HLA or CMV assignments 20 times. In a later analysis, co-occurring TCRs were grouped using DBSCAN, and TCRdist sequence similarity was added for clustering within HLA-allele-positive subsets. Co-occurrence clustering excluded repertoires with fewer than 30,000 or more than 120,000 public chains, plus five with anomalous nucleotide sharing. TCRdb re-hosts the immuneACCESS table, in-frame sequences only. Its copies lack some clones; in the studies checked, an unresolved V gene accounts for under half of them, and the cause for the rest is not known. The DNA was the basis for D and trimming; V, J and clone size are from that table. Across this sample there are 150,000 or so clones, with 65% to 80% seen only once. Around 3.1% of the sample belongs to the ten largest clones.

From the cysteine up to the phenylalanine, the CDR3 has a length of 15 residues. The entry retains the CDR3 DNA only, 45 bases that are in frame from base 1. The junction shows trimming of 0 bases on V and 9 bases on J, and the gene matches do not reach 1 base of it. The germline V gene supplies CDR1 MRHNA and CDR2 SNTAGT. The cohort consisted of fewer than 700 healthy bone marrow donors. All cohort members were sampled while nominally healthy, although unrecorded immune exposures were likely present. The donor was CMV seronegative and was included in the group of hundreds of seronegative cohort members. Every donor gave a peripheral blood sample, and the peripheral blood mononuclear cells from that sample were used for TCR beta sequencing. Genomic DNA was extracted from the blood cell samples with the Qiagen DNeasy Blood Extraction Kit.

The V and J genes are TRBV6-4 and TRBJ2-1; TRBD2 fits 14 bases in the junction. This clonotype originated in a male donor in good health and CMV-seronegative. Sequenced: PBMCs. The sequenced DNA is TGTGCCAGCAGTGACTCGACTAGCGGGGGGGCTGAGCAGTTCTTC. Its translation is CASSDSTSGGAEQFF.